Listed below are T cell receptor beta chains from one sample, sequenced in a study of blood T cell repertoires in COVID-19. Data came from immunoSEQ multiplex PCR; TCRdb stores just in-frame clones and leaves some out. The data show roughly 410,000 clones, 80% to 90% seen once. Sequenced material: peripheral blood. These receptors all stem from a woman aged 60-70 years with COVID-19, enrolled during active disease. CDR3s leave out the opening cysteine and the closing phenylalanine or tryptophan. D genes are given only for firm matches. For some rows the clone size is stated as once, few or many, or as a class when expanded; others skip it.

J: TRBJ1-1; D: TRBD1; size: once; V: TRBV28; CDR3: ASSLIPGTGSNTEAF
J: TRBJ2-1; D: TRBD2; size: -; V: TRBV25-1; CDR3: ASSEVAGGPHYNEQF
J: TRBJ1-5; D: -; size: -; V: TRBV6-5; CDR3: ASTFDRSNQPQH
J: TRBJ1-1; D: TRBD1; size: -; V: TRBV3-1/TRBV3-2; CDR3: ASSQDRDTEAF
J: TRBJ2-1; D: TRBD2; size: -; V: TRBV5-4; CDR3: ASSSLAGVNNEQF
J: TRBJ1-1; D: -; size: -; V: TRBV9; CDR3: AIQGSGSEAF
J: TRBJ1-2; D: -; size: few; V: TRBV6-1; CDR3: ASSEDRGGYGYT
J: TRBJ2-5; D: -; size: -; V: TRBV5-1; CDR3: ASSLGEGGETQY
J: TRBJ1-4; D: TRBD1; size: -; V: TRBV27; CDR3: ASRNRGVYEKLF
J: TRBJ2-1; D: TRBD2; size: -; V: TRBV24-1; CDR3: ATSDSTGTNPFNEQF
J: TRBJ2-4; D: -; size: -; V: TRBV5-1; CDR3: ASSLVWGRASDKNIQY
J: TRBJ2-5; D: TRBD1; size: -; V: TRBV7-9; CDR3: ASSLVGQQETQY
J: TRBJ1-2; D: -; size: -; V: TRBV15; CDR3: ATSRDRVVNGYT
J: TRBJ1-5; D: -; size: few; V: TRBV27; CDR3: ASSLTQGVGNQPQH
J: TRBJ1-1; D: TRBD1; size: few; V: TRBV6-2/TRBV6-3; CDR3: ASSWTGNTEAF
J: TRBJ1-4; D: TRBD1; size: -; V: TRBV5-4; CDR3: ASSPTGGFGEKLF
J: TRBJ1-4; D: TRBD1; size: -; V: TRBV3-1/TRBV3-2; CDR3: ASSPRTGATNEKLF
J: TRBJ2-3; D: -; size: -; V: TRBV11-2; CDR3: ASNSIGRDTQY
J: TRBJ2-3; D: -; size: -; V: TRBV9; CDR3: ASSVRRVGTDTQY
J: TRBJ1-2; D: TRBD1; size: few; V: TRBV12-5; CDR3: ASGIPLLGTGGKEGYT
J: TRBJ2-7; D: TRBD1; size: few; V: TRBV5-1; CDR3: ASSPGQGTFESYEQY
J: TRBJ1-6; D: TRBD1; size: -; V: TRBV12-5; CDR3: ASGLIQGQGSSSPLH
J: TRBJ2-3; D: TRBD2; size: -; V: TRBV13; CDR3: ASSPAGGRGATDTQY
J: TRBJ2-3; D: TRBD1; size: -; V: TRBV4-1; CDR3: ASSQWARGTGGADTQY
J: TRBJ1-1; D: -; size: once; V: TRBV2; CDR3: ASSYDSAEAF
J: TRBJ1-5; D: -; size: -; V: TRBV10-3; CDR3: AISDWGDGQPQH
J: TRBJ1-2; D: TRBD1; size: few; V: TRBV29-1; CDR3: SVLTGHGYT
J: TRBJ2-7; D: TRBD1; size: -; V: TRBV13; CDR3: ASSLGTDPYEQY
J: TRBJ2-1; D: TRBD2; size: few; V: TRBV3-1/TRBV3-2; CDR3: ASSQDKGSGGPGDEQF
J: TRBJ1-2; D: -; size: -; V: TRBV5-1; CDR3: ASSLATVEDGYT
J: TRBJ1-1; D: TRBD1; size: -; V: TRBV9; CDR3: ASSPQGANTEAF
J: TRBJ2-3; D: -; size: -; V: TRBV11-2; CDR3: ASSLGGDRVADTQY
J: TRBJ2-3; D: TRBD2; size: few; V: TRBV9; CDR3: ASSVASSGGSDTQY
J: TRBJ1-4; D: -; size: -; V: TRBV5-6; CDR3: ASSIVQGGDEKLF
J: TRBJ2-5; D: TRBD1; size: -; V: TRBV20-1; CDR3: SASTGTGVKTQY
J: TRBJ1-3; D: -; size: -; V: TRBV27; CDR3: ASSLLASGNTIY
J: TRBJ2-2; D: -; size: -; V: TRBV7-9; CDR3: ASSLATGLTGELF
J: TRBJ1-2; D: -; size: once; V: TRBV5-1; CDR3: ASSSQRGGSYGYT
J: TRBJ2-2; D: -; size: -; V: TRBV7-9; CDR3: ASSLLRTGELF
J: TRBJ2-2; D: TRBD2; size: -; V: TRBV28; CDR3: ASTYTGLVIGGYTGELF
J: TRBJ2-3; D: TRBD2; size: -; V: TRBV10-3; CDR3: AIRGGYSPDTQY
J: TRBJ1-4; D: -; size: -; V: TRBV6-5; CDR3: ASRGATNEKLF
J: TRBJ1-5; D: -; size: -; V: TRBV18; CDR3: ASPVDRINSNQPQH
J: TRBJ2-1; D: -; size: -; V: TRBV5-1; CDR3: ASSGARNEQF